The rows below give T cell receptor beta chains drawn from one sample of a study of CD8 T cells in ankylosing spondylitis. TCRdb re-called the 5' RACE reads through MiXCR, storing one row per CDR3 protein. The sample consists of approximately 550,000 distinct CDR3 sequences, 10% to 15% of them appearing once. Sequencing was carried out using blood, either unsorted or a sorted T cell fraction (not recorded which). Receptors were obtained from a male donor with ankylosing spondylitis. CDR3s include the opening cysteine and the closing phenylalanine or tryptophan. A D gene is named only where the DNA matches it firmly. Clone size is given for some rows only: seen once, a few or many times, or a class if the clone is expanded.

TRBD1	NA	TRBV29-1	TRBJ1-2	CSVGDRVGYGYTF	TGCAGCGTAGGGGACAGGGTTGGCTATGGCTACACCTTC
TRBD1	NA	TRBV9	TRBJ2-7	CASSPTGVYEQYF	TGTGCCAGCAGCCCAACAGGGGTCTACGAGCAGTACTTC
TRBD2	NA	TRBV20-1	TRBJ2-3	CSAMGLAGSTDTQYF	TGCAGTGCTATGGGACTAGCGGGTAGCACAGATACGCAGTATTTT
NA	few	TRBV6-2/TRBV6-3	TRBJ1-5	CASSQMVNQPQHF	TGTGCCAGCAGCCAAATGGTCAATCAGCCCCAGCATTTT
TRBD2	many	TRBV7-2	TRBJ2-7	CASSFLSGRVHEQYF	TGTGCCAGCAGCTTCCTTAGCGGGAGGGTACACGAGCAGTACTTC
TRBD1	NA	TRBV7-2	TRBJ2-2	CASSLTGQSTGELFF	TGTGCCAGCAGCCTCACGGGACAGAGCACCGGGGAGCTGTTTTTT
NA	NA	TRBV3-1	TRBJ2-7	CASSQSLNSYEQYF	TGTGCCAGCAGCCAAAGCCTAAACTCCTACGAGCAGTACTTC
NA	many	TRBV24-1	TRBJ1-1	CATRPRDPEGEAFF	TGTGCCACCAGACCTCGGGACCCCGAGGGAGAAGCTTTCTTT
TRBD1	many	TRBV4-1	TRBJ1-2	CASSQTGAFYGYTF	TGCGCCAGCAGCCAGACAGGGGCCTTTTATGGCTACACCTTC
TRBD2	NA	TRBV7-2	TRBJ2-3	CASSPRTSGSRSDTQYF	TGTGCCAGCAGCCCTCGGACTAGCGGGAGTAGGTCAGATACGCAGTATTTT
TRBD2	NA	TRBV6-1	TRBJ2-7	CASSISGRALDEQYF	TGTGCCAGCAGCATTAGCGGGAGGGCCCTCGACGAGCAGTACTTC
NA	NA	TRBV2	TRBJ1-5	CASSGGDGNSNQPQHF	TGTGCCAGCAGTGGGGGGGACGGTAATAGCAATCAGCCCCAGCATTTT
NA	NA	TRBV6-2/TRBV6-3	TRBJ2-1	CASSPTDNEQFF	TGTGCCAGCAGCCCCACAGACAATGAGCAGTTCTTC
NA	NA	TRBV6-1	TRBJ1-5	CASSEGQRQHF	TGTGCCAGCAGTGAAGGGCAGAGACAGCATTTT
TRBD1	few	TRBV20-1	TRBJ1-5	CSARDHRGTLSNQPQHF	TGCAGTGCTAGAGATCACAGGGGGACGTTAAGCAATCAGCCCCAGCATTTT
TRBD1	few	TRBV12-3/TRBV12-4	TRBJ1-5	CASSGTGTLNSNQPQHF	TGTGCCAGCAGTGGGACAGGGACTCTAAATAGCAATCAGCCCCAGCATTTT
NA	few	TRBV28	TRBJ1-1	CASSLNRGPRGTEAFF	TGTGCCAGCAGTTTAAATAGAGGGCCCCGGGGCACTGAAGCTTTCTTT
NA	few	TRBV3-1	TRBJ2-1	CASSQGGGLIYNEQFF	TGTGCCAGCAGCCAAGGGGGCGGGCTGATCTACAATGAGCAGTTCTTC
NA	many	TRBV12-3/TRBV12-4	TRBJ2-2	CASRRPTGELFF	TGTGCCAGCAGGCGCCCAACAGGGGAGCTGTTTTTT
NA	NA	TRBV7-9	TRBJ1-2	CASSLVGIEGYTF	TGTGCCAGCAGCTTAGTAGGGATCGAGGGCTACACCTTC
NA	few	TRBV19	TRBJ1-5	CASSIGPAMDQPQHF	TGTGCCAGTAGTATAGGACCGGCTATGGATCAGCCCCAGCATTTT
NA	many	TRBV24-1	TRBJ2-1	CATSLAREEAAGTVEQFF	TGTGCCACCAGTCTGGCAAGGGAGGAGGCCGCGGGCACTGTTGAGCAGTTCTTC
NA	few	TRBV12-5	TRBJ2-1	CASGPLGGSGNEQFF	TGTGCTAGTGGTCCCCTTGGGGGGAGTGGGAATGAGCAGTTCTTC
TRBD2	few	TRBV15	TRBJ2-3	CATSRGSGSTDTQYF	TGTGCCACCAGCAGAGGTAGCGGGAGCACAGATACGCAGTATTTT
TRBD1	few	TRBV7-2	TRBJ1-5	CASSVRQGGRQPQHF	TGTGCCAGCAGCGTCCGACAGGGCGGTAGGCAGCCCCAGCATTTT
TRBD2	NA	TRBV5-1	TRBJ2-7	CASSFSISGRIYEQYF	TGCGCCAGCAGCTTTTCTATTAGCGGGAGGATCTACGAGCAGTACTTC
NA	NA	TRBV12-3/TRBV12-4	TRBJ1-5	CASRQGQSNQPQHF	TGTGCCAGCAGACAGGGACAATCGAATCAGCCCCAGCATTTT
NA	few	TRBV12-3/TRBV12-4	TRBJ1-2	CASSLDGGAEGYTF	TGTGCCAGCAGTTTGGATGGCGGAGCGGAGGGCTACACCTTC
TRBD1	many	TRBV12-3/TRBV12-4	TRBJ1-4	CASSAQGADNEKLFF	TGTGCCAGCAGTGCACAGGGGGCGGATAATGAAAAACTGTTTTTT
NA	few	TRBV11-2	TRBJ1-5	CASSPPGGPQHF	TGTGCCAGCAGCCCGCCTGGAGGGCCCCAGCATTTT
NA	NA	TRBV2	TRBJ1-2	CASRPQDPRYGYTF	TGTGCCAGCAGACCACAGGACCCTCGCTATGGCTACACCTTC
NA	few	TRBV7-2	TRBJ2-7	CASSLSQGVNYEQYF	TGTGCCAGCAGCTTAAGCCAGGGCGTTAACTACGAGCAGTACTTC
NA	many	TRBV12-3/TRBV12-4	TRBJ2-1	CASSLTRIEQFF	TGTGCCAGCAGTTTAACCCGAATAGAGCAGTTCTTC
TRBD2	NA	TRBV5-1	TRBJ2-1	CASSILAGPAYNEQFF	TGCGCCAGCAGCATCCTAGCGGGACCGGCCTACAATGAGCAGTTCTTC
NA	few	TRBV5-6	TRBJ2-3	CASSLGAGDTDTQYF	TGTGCCAGCAGCCTTGGGGCTGGGGACACAGATACGCAGTATTTT
NA	NA	TRBV11-2	TRBJ2-5	CASSLDRGQTF	TGTGCCAGCAGCTTAGATCGGGGACAAACCTTC
NA	few	TRBV19	TRBJ2-7	CASSTDRSYEQYF	TGTGCCAGTTCCACCGACAGGAGCTACGAGCAGTACTTC
NA	NA	TRBV18	TRBJ1-1	CASSPTVTLTNTEAFF	TGTGCCAGCTCACCGACGGTCACCCTTACCAACACTGAAGCTTTCTTT
TRBD1	NA	TRBV6-5	TRBJ1-5	CASSYAGQGWKSNQPQHF	TGTGCCAGCAGTTACGCGGGACAGGGATGGAAAAGCAATCAGCCCCAGCATTTT
NA	NA	TRBV7-6	TRBJ2-7	CASSLSFGGTYEQYF	TGTGCCAGCAGCTTAAGTTTTGGCGGAACCTACGAGCAGTACTTC
TRBD2	many	TRBV3-1	TRBJ2-1	CASSPKLLAGYNEQFF	TGTGCCAGCAGCCCCAAACTTCTAGCGGGTTACAATGAGCAGTTCTTC
NA	NA	TRBV27	TRBJ1-5	CASSLVRGDNQPQHF	TGTGCCAGCAGTTTAGTTCGGGGGGACAATCAGCCCCAGCATTTT
NA	NA	TRBV7-2	TRBJ2-3	CASSLGREPDTQYF	TGTGCCAGCAGCTTAGGGAGGGAGCCAGATACGCAGTATTTT
TRBD1	few	TRBV7-9	TRBJ1-1	CASSLVSVGRGRVEAFF	TGTGCCAGCAGCTTAGTTTCTGTGGGCAGGGGGCGTGTTGAAGCTTTCTTT
NA	NA	TRBV6-1	TRBJ1-5	CASSPGASEQPQHF	TGTGCCAGCAGTCCGGGGGCAAGTGAGCAGCCCCAGCATTTT
NA	NA	TRBV20-1	TRBJ1-1	CSASPGGHNTEAFF	TGCAGTGCTAGTCCCGGGGGACACAACACTGAAGCTTTCTTT
NA	many	TRBV27	TRBJ2-7	CASKGGRGGFEQYF	TGTGCCAGCAAAGGAGGCAGGGGGGGTTTCGAGCAGTACTTC
TRBD2	NA	TRBV11-2	TRBJ2-7	CASGGTSAYEQYF	TGTGCCAGCGGCGGGACTAGCGCTTACGAGCAGTACTTC
NA	many	TRBV12-3/TRBV12-4	TRBJ2-1	CASSRDGHPLNEQFF	TGTGCCAGCAGCCGGGACGGACACCCTCTTAATGAGCAGTTCTTC
TRBD2	NA	TRBV6-5	TRBJ2-5	CASSYSFGRAGETQYF	TGTGCCAGCAGTTACTCGTTCGGGAGGGCCGGGGAGACCCAGTACTTC
NA	few	TRBV7-9	TRBJ1-1	CASSLPQRNTEAFF	TGTGCCAGCAGCTTACCCCAACGGAACACTGAAGCTTTCTTT
NA	few	TRBV20-1	TRBJ2-5	CSATRTAGGQETQYF	TGCAGTGCGACTAGAACCGCAGGGGGCCAAGAGACCCAGTACTTC
NA	few	TRBV4-2	TRBJ2-2	CASSQELVPNTGELFF	TGTGCCAGCAGCCAAGAGTTGGTTCCTAACACCGGGGAGCTGTTTTTT
TRBD1	few	TRBV20-1	TRBJ2-7	CSPRTGSYEQYF	TGCAGTCCTCGGACAGGCAGCTACGAGCAGTACTTC
NA	many	TRBV12-3/TRBV12-4	TRBJ1-1	CASSLRGMDTEAFF	TGTGCCAGCAGTTTGAGAGGAATGGACACTGAAGCTTTCTTT